This TCR beta chain was obtained from a study of cytomegalovirus exposure and HLA in healthy donors. Findings of the study overall: Certain indistinguishable V segments, among them TRBV6-2 and TRBV6-3, were excluded.

This clone was recorded once. Its target is not known. Germline V gene lookup returns CDR1 ENHRY and CDR2 SYGVKD. The V end was cut by 3 bases, the J end by 7 bases, with 7 bases between. The CDR3 is 12 amino acids. PCR used 60 Vbeta primers and 13 Jbeta primers. Clones were sequenced by immunoSEQ multiplex PCR, and TCRdb holds only the in-frame ones, with some missing. In the table there are around 130,000 clones, about 78% of which are singletons. Sequencing used PBMCs. This receptor was identified in a man aged 45 to 65 in good health and CMV-seronegative. This chain uses TRBV10-3 with TRBJ1-5; D is uncertain. CDR3 amino acids: CAISEVEQPQHF. CDR3 coding DNA: TGTGCCATCAGTGAAGTCGAGCAGCCCCAGCATTTT.